A selection of T cell receptor beta chains follows, all from one sample in a study of Ad26.COV2.S vaccination and SARS-CoV-2 variants. Method: immunoSEQ multiplex PCR; TCRdb's copy keeps in-frame clones and lacks some. This sample yields some 190,000 clones, of which 87% are seen a single time; under 7.5% belongs to the top ten. Sequences were derived from peripheral blood, sampled after recovery from COVID-19. The receptor source for this set is a human donor who had recovered from COVID-19. Both conserved end residues are part of each CDR3.

>TRBV11-1|TRBJ2-7
CASSSREGSVYEQYF
>TRBV9|TRBJ2-2
CASSVSGREPTGELFF
>TRBV5-1|TRBJ1-5
CASSPDSRNQPQHF
>TRBV5-1|TRBJ1-4
CASSLAVAGTNEKLFF
>TRBV5-1|TRBJ2-5
CASSLGTGGGETQYF
>TRBV28|TRBJ2-7
CASNTDRVHEQYF
>TRBV30|TRBJ1-6
CAWALRDNYNSPLHF
>TRBV7-9|TRBJ2-7
CASSLSSGSPREQYF
>TRBV7-9|TRBJ2-1
CASSWSQGAGNEQFF
>TRBV19|TRBJ2-2
CASSLERTNTGELFF
>TRBV5-1|TRBJ2-3
CASSWQGGTDTQYF
>TRBV29-1|TRBJ1-1
CSFDRGTEAFF
>TRBV13|TRBJ2-7
CASSQGLREQYF
>TRBV7-9|TRBJ2-5
CASSLVSGLETQYF
>TRBV5-1|TRBJ2-3
CASSPGSGGAETDTQYF
>TRBV3-1/TRBV3-2|TRBJ2-3
CASSRSGTDTQYF
>TRBV12-3/TRBV12-4|TRBJ1-2
CASSPNGYGYTF
>TRBV19|TRBJ2-1
CASSIARGYRYIYNEQFF
>TRBV19|TRBJ1-4
CASSIETFGEKLFF
>TRBV5-4|TRBJ2-3
CASSGTSGGPYTQYF
>TRBV6-5|TRBJ1-2
CASRARGNYGYTF
>TRBV2|TRBJ2-5
CASSERVAGPTGTQYF
>TRBV28|TRBJ2-7
CASNPGGLPNEQYF
>TRBV9|TRBJ2-3
CASSVGQGTDTQYF
>TRBV7-7|TRBJ2-7
CASRIGWEQYF
>TRBV6-5|TRBJ2-7
CASRRGPGSYEQYF
>TRBV12-3/TRBV12-4|TRBJ2-1
CASSISSNEQFF
>TRBV4-1|TRBJ2-1
CASSQGAGLSGTANEQFF
>TRBV19|TRBJ2-3
CASSMRARTDTQYF
>TRBV7-7|TRBJ1-1
CASSSRGRDERTEAFF
>TRBV7-9|TRBJ1-6
CASSQNNSPLHF
>TRBV19|TRBJ2-3
CASSPHALAGGRADTQYF
>TRBV4-1|TRBJ2-3
CASSQLAGSTDTQYF
>TRBV13|TRBJ2-2
CASSVAGRNTGELFF
>TRBV7-3|TRBJ2-7
CASRSQAGVSEQYF
>TRBV11-2|TRBJ1-4
CASSLDYISEKLFF
>TRBV11-1|TRBJ1-5
CASRARGPNQPQHF
>TRBV2|TRBJ1-5
CASSEALSRPNQPQHF
>TRBV24-1|TRBJ1-2
CATSDNRNYGYTF
>TRBV7-9|TRBJ1-2
CASSLAWHSNYGYTF
>TRBV25-1|TRBJ2-2
CASSEYYGTANTGELFF